This T cell receptor beta chain was retrieved from a study of post-analysis software for immune sequencing data. Study at large: The disease courses spanned relapsing-remitting, secondary progressive and progressive-relapsing forms of multiple sclerosis.

This clonotype was seen more than once but under ten times. The antigen remains unidentified. This CDR3 has 18 residues. The J segment lost 9 bases and the V segment lost 4 bases, leaving 12 bases of the junction unmatched. The germline gives CDR1 LGHNA, CDR2 YNFKEQ. TCR beta cDNA libraries had unique molecular identifiers. Researchers reported roughly 0.5 million cDNA molecules coming from approximately 1 to 10 million T cells. TCRdb analysed the PCR reads with MiXCR anew, one entry per CDR3 protein. The top ten hold 4.5% to 7.5% of the sample, which has roughly 540,000 distinct CDR3 sequences, 34% seen once. Whole-study results and caveats: Normalized Chao1 diversity was significantly reduced in patients versus controls. In patients, about 5 TRBV segments were more frequent than in controls, with TRBV5-6, TRBV5-1 and TRBV20-1 among them. Clustering by F measure revealed strong co-clustering among samples prepared together in one batch.

The sample consisted of blood. The chain couples TRBV4-2 to TRBJ2-1; 16 bases align to TRBD2. The TCR originated in a girl under 18 with multiple sclerosis. The CDR3 reads CASSPGLAGGPNGAEQFF. CDR3 sequence (DNA): TGTGCCAGCAGCCCGGGACTAGCGGGGGGGCCTAACGGTGCTGAGCAGTTCTTC.